This T cell receptor beta chain was recovered during a study of CD4+ T cells in melanoma. The V gene's germline CDR1 is SGHRS and CDR2 YFSETQ. V shed 7 bases, J shed 3 bases, and the junction held 9 bases outside the gene matches. The CDR3 is made up of 14 amino acids. As for this clone: The antigen remains unidentified.

Points from the study as a whole: CD8+ T cell, macrophage and B cell function reportedly correlated with neoantigen-specific CD4+ T cells. Neoantigen-specific CD4+ T cells in melanoma reportedly had diverse differentiation states.

Only in-frame clones appear in the TCRdb table, and some are missing; sequencing was by immunoSEQ multiplex PCR. The sample consists of about 140,000 clones, 80% to 95% of them appearing once. This TCR came from a human donor with melanoma. V is TRBV5-1 and J is TRBJ2-5; 7 nucleotides match TRBD1. This chain's CDR3 is CASGEGQPKETQYF. Written as DNA, the CDR3 is TGCGCCAGCGGAGAGGGACAGCCGAAAGAGACCCAGTACTTC.